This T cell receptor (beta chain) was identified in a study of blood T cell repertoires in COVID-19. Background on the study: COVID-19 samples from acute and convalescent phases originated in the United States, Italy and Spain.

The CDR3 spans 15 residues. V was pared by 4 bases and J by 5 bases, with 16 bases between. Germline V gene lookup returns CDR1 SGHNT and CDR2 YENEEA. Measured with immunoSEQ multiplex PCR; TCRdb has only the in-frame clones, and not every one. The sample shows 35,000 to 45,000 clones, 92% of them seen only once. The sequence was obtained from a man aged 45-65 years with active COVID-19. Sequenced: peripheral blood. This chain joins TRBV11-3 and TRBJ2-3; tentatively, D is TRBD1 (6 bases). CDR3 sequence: CASSSQGKGGDTQYF. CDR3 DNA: TGTGCCAGCAGCTCGCAGGGGAAGGGCGGAGATACGCAGTATTTT.